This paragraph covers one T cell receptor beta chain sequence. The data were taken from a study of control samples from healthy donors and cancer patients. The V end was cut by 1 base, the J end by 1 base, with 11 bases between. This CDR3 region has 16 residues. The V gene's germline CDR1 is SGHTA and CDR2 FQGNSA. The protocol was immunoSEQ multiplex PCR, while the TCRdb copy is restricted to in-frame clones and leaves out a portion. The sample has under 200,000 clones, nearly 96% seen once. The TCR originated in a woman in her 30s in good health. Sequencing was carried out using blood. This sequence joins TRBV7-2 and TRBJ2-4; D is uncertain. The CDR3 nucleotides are TGTGCCAGCAGCTTAGGAGGATTTGGGGCCAAAAACATTCAGTACTTC. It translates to CASSLGGFGAKNIQYF.